This TCR beta chain was captured by sequencing in a study of blood T cell repertoires in COVID-19. The overall study: Specimens from acute and convalescent COVID-19 originated in the United States, Italy and Spain.

In the authors' methods: Counts of nucleated cells, estimated from reference gene primer amplification, were obtained. The assay was immunoSEQ multiplex PCR, and TCRdb's table has in-frame clones only and misses some. V and J calls and clone size follow that table, whereas D and trimming were derived from the DNA. The sample has some 380,000 clones, more than 65% seen once. The CDR3 covers 14 residues. Germline CDR1 reads SGHRS; CDR2 reads YFSETQ. J was trimmed by 7 bases and V by 3 bases; bases with no gene match: 4. The sequence was obtained from a human donor with acute or convalescent COVID-19. The donor label of this sample is uncertain. The sequencing sample was made of peripheral blood. V usage is TRBV5-1 and J usage is TRBJ1-5, with 10 bases identical to TRBD1. The CDR3 DNA sequence: TGCGCCAGCAGCTGGACAGGGGGTCAGCAGCCCCAGCATTTT. This codes for CASSWTGGQQPQHF.